These 17 T cell receptor beta chains came from one sample sequenced in a study of T-cell reconstitution after alpha-beta-depleted transplantation in children. It was with unique molecular identifiers that the TCRbeta library was prepared. In TCRdb, the PCR reads were re-called with MiXCR into one record per CDR3 protein. The sample carries 120,000 or so distinct CDR3 sequences, 10% to 13% recorded once. The source material was PBMCs from the stem cell graft donor, sampled from the stem cell graft. These receptors originate from a human donor who donated a stem cell graft to a child with acute lymphoblastic leukemia.

Many counts were recorded for this clonotype. The rearrangement joins TRBV20-1 to TRBJ2-1; 10 bases match TRBD2. This CDR3 contains 12 residues. CDR1 and CDR2 (germline): DFQATT, SNEGSKA (reference sequence). V gave up 7 bases and J gave up 13 bases; unmatched junction bases: 10. CDR3 DNA: TGCAGTGTAGAGCTAGCGGGAGAATTACAGTTCTTC. Its translation is CSVELAGELQFF.

This clonotype has at least ten counts. Written as DNA, the CDR3 is TGTGCCAGCAGTTTCAGGGGTTATCAGCCCCAGCATTTT. It is translated as CASSFRGYQPQHF. The V and J genes are TRBV12-3 or TRBV12-4 and TRBJ1-5; D might be TRBD1 (6 bases). The CDR3 is made up of 13 amino acids. The V end lost 3 bases, the J end lost 5 bases, and 8 bases lay between the germline ends.

The sample holds many counts of this clonotype. The V and J genes are TRBV10-3 and TRBJ2-5; 10 bases match TRBD2. The CDR3 runs 15 residues. In germline, CDR1 is ENHRY, CDR2 SYGVKD. V shed 7 bases, J shed 4 bases, and the junction held 9 bases outside the gene matches. The CDR3 region is CAIMASGSPIETQYF. Written as DNA, the CDR3 is TGTGCCATCATGGCTAGCGGGAGTCCTATAGAGACCCAGTACTTC.

This clonotype has a count of ten or more. The V gene is TRBV5-6, the J gene TRBJ2-1; D perhaps matches TRBD1 (6 bases). Germline CDR1 and CDR2: SGHDT and YYEEEE. The ends were cut back, 0 bases at V and 6 bases at J, with 16 bases in the middle. The CDR3 has 16 residues. In DNA, the CDR3 is TGTGCCAGCAGCTTGGATCAGGGGAACATACTCAATGAGCAGTTCTTC. This codes for CASSLDQGNILNEQFF.

This clonotype appeared many times. This chain connects TRBV5-1 to TRBJ2-1; a possible D gene is TRBD2 (6 bases). Germline V lookup: CDR1 SGHRS, CDR2 YFSETQ. The CDR3 has 16 residues. With 0 bases removed from V and 4 bases from J, the gap between germline ends came to 14 bases. CDR3 loop: CASSLGGAGGYNEQFF. CDR3 DNA sequence: TGCGCCAGCAGCTTGGGAGGAGCGGGCGGTTACAATGAGCAGTTCTTC.

This clonotype was recorded at least ten times. The V and J genes are TRBV20-1 and TRBJ2-7; 8 nucleotides agree with TRBD1. The germline CDR1 and CDR2 sequences are DFQATT and SNEGSKA (reference sequence). The CDR3 loop spans 15 amino acids. DNA of the CDR3: TGCAGCCGGGCGGCCCGGACAGGGTTATCCTACGAGCAGTACTTC. Amino acids: CSRAARTGLSYEQYF.

CDR3 region: CASSAGVPYEQYF. CDR3 nucleotides: TGTGCCAGCAGCGCCGGGGTCCCCTACGAGCAGTACTTC. The gene calls are TRBV4-2 and TRBJ2-7; the D gene is possibly TRBD2 (5 bases). V was cut by 5 bases and J by 2 bases, with 10 bases left in between. CDR1 is LGHNA, CDR2 YNFKEQ, per germline. The length of the CDR3 is 13 residues.

This clonotype appeared many times. The rearrangement joins TRBV4-3 to TRBJ2-5; 8 bases are a match to TRBD2. With 1 base clipped from V and 2 bases from J, the junction kept 9 bases outside the gene matches. This CDR3 contains 17 residues. Germline lookup yields CDR1 LGHNA and CDR2 YSLEER. In DNA form, the CDR3 reads TGCGCCAGCAGCCAAGGGATCGGGACTAGTAGTCAAGAGACCCAGTACTTC. It specifies CASSQGIGTSSQETQYF.

This clonotype was seen many times. This chain joins TRBV5-1 and TRBJ1-1; the match to TRBD1 covers 7 bases. The CDR3 consists of 16 residues. CDR1 is SGHRS, CDR2 YFSETQ, per germline. The J segment lost 3 bases and the V segment lost 4 bases, leaving 12 bases of the junction unmatched. CDR3 bases: TGCGCCAGCAGCCGACAGGGTGGAGGGTTAGACACTGAAGCTTTCTTT. Translation: CASSRQGGGLDTEAFF.

The table lists this clonotype with many counts. The chain combines TRBV5-1 with TRBJ2-7; TRBD1 agrees at 10 bases. Germline V CDR1 and CDR2: SGHRS, YFSETQ. This CDR3 is 15 amino acids long. V trimming: 0 bases; J trimming: 4 bases; junction bases outside the gene matches: 4. CDR3 coding DNA: TGCGCCAGCAGCTTGGGGACAGGGGGAGGTTACGAGCAGTACTTC. Its translation: CASSLGTGGGYEQYF.

The table lists this clonotype with many counts. The chain links TRBV7-9 to TRBJ2-7; perhaps TRBD1 as D (6 bases). The CDR3 runs 16 residues. Between the trimmed V and J ends, which lost 1 base and 2 bases, there was a span of 15 bases. Germline V lookup: CDR1 SEHNR, CDR2 FQNEAQ (reference sequence). CDR3 residues: CASSLDLGDTTYEQYF. CDR3 DNA: TGTGCCAGCAGCTTAGATCTCGGGGACACCACCTACGAGCAGTACTTC. The full variable domain, completed using reference TRBV7-9 and TRBJ2-7, is DTGVSQNPRHKITKRGQNVTFRCDPISEHNRLYWYRQTLGQGPEFLTYFQNEAQLEKSRLLSDRFSAERPKGSFSTLEIQRTEQGDSAMYLCASSLDLGDTTYEQYFGPGTRLTVT.

In the case of this clonotype: Given a much more abundant clone one base away, this may be a read error. The chain has TRBV3-1 and TRBJ2-3; D is uncertain. The germline CDR1 and CDR2 sequences are LGHDT and YNNKEL (reference sequence). V was shortened by 4 bases and J by 2 bases, with 13 bases between the two germline ends. The CDR3 length is 15 residues. CDR3 bases: TGTGCCAGCAGCCTAGATCCCCGGCCCACAGATACGCAGTATTTT. It yields the protein CASSLDPRPTDTQYF.

Ten or more counts support this clonotype. V and J are TRBV10-2 and TRBJ2-3; 8 nucleotides agree with TRBD1. V was clipped by 6 bases and J by 1 base; unmatched bases: 0. The germline gives CDR1 WSHSY, CDR2 SAAADI. This CDR3 has 13 amino acids. The CDR3 region is CASRDRGTDTQYF. In nucleotides, the CDR3 is TGCGCCAGCAGGGACAGGGGCACAGATACGCAGTATTTT.

This clonotype was seen many times. This chain connects TRBV20-1 to TRBJ2-2; D unresolved. The CDR3 loop spans 14 amino acids. Trimming pared 0 bases from V and 0 bases from J, leaving 5 bases between. CDR1 is DFQATT, CDR2 SNEGSKA, per germline (reference sequence). The CDR3 nucleotides are TGCAGTGCTAGAGAGGGCGCGAACACCGGGGAGCTGTTTTTT. Amino acids: CSAREGANTGELFF.

There are many counts of this clonotype. This chain links TRBV11-3 with TRBJ2-7, with D perhaps TRBD1 (5 bases). Per germline, CDR1 SGHNT and CDR2 YENEEA. This CDR3 comprises 13 residues. With 5 bases removed from V and 0 bases from J, the gap between germline ends came to 8 bases. The CDR3 reads CASSQDNSYEQYF. The CDR3 nucleotides are TGTGCCAGCAGCCAGGACAACTCCTACGAGCAGTACTTC.

At least ten counts were recorded for this clonotype. The V and J genes are TRBV6-5 and TRBJ1-1; D gene uncertain. The CDR3 runs 13 residues. The germline V gene has CDR1 MNHEY and CDR2 SVGAGI. The V gene lost 2 bases and the J gene lost 2 bases, with 6 bases spanning the gap. The CDR3 protein is CASSYPDNTEAFF. CDR3 DNA: TGTGCCAGCAGTTACCCGGACAACACTGAAGCTTTCTTT.

For the CDR3, the DNA is TGTGCCAGCTCACCACCGGGACTAGCAGATACGCAGTATTTT. It yields the protein CASSPPGLADTQYF. The rearrangement links TRBV18 to TRBJ2-3, with 8 bases fitting TRBD2. Germline V gene sequence: CDR1 KGHSH, CDR2 LQKENI. After removal of 0 bases from V and 4 bases from J, the junction contained 0 bases not matched to a gene. The CDR3 spans 14 residues.